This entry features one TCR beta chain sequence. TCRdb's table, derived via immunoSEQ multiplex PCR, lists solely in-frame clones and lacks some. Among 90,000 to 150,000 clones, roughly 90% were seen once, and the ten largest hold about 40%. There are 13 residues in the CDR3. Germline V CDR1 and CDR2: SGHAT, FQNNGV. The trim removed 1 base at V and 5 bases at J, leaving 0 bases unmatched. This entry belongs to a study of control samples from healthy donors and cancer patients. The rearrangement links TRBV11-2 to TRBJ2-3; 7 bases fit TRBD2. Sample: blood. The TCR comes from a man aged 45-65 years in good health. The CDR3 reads CASSLAGGDTQYF. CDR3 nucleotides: TGTGCCAGCAGCTTAGCGGGGGGAGATACGCAGTATTTT.